One sample yielded the 27 T cell receptor beta chains listed below, sequenced in a study of cytomegalovirus exposure and HLA in healthy donors. The PCR contained 60 Vbeta and 13 Jbeta primers. Using immunoSEQ multiplex PCR, the repertoire was profiled, and TCRdb retains in-frame clones only, with some absent. Among about 130,000 clones listed, roughly 85% were seen once. Sequenced material: PBMCs. The receptors here all came from a boy younger than 18 in good health and CMV-seronegative.

There are a few counts of this clone. The rearrangement uses TRBV6-6 and TRBJ1-5; D is unclear. The germline gives CDR1 MNHNY, CDR2 SVGAGI (reference sequence). V was clipped by 7 bases and J by 1 base, with 8 bases between them. The CDR3 is 13 amino acids. The CDR3 DNA follows: TGTGCCAGCACGTGGAGCAGCAATCAGCCCCAGCATTTT. Protein product: CASTWSSNQPQHF.

The chain carries TRBV6-5 and TRBJ1-1, with 11 bases that match TRBD1. This CDR3 is 15 amino acids long. Germline CDR1 is MNHEY and CDR2 is SVGAGI. V was pared by 8 bases and J by 3 bases, with 8 bases of the junction left unmatched. CDR3 loop: CASLGQGVVHTEAFF. For the CDR3, the DNA is TGTGCCAGCCTGGGACAGGGGGTGGTGCACACTGAAGCTTTCTTT.

In DNA, the CDR3 is TGCGCCAGCAGCTTGAGTGGGACAGGGATAGGGACTGGAAACACCATATATTTT. Its protein is CASSLSGTGIGTGNTIYF. The gene calls are TRBV5-1 and TRBJ1-3; TRBD1 matches at 9 bases. Germline loops: CDR1 SGHRS, CDR2 YFSETQ. With V trimmed by 1 base and J by 2 bases, 10 bases remained unmatched. This CDR3 is 18 amino acids long.

The rearrangement links TRBV30 to TRBJ1-2; D not resolved. Germline CDR1 and CDR2: GTSNPN and SVGIG (reference sequence). The CDR3 has 12 residues. CDR3: CASYSREEGYTF. In nucleotides, the CDR3 is TGTGCTTCCTACTCCCGCGAAGAGGGCTACACCTTC.

This clone appeared once. V is TRBV4-2 and J is TRBJ2-1; 10 nucleotides match TRBD2. V trimming: 5 bases; J trimming: 8 bases; junction bases outside the gene matches: 9. CDR1 LGHNA and CDR2 YNFKEQ come from the germline V gene. There are 15 residues in the CDR3. CDR3: CASSESSGSNYEQFF. DNA for the CDR3: TGTGCCAGCAGCGAATCTAGCGGGAGTAACTATGAGCAGTTCTTC.

This clone was counted a few times. Other DNA sequences from this sample encode an identical CDR3 as well. This chain connects TRBV19 to TRBJ2-5; D is ambiguous. CDR3 length: 12 residues. Germline V lookup: CDR1 LNHDA, CDR2 SQIVND (reference sequence). Trimming took 1 base from V and 5 from J, leaving 5 bases between them. CDR3 amino acids: CASSIGGETQYF. The CDR3 region has the DNA TGTGCCAGTAGTATAGGCGGCGAGACCCAGTACTTC.

The rearrangement uses TRBV14 and TRBJ1-1, with 9 nucleotides matching TRBD1. Trimming at V came to 4 bases and at J to 0 bases, leaving 3 bases not matched to a gene. Germline assignment: CDR1 SGHDN and CDR2 FVKESK. The CDR3 spans 15 residues. CDR3 amino acids: CASSPWDRVNTEAFF. The CDR3 nucleotides read TGTGCCAGCAGCCCCTGGGACAGGGTGAACACTGAAGCTTTCTTT.

This sequence joins TRBV30 and TRBJ2-6; D perhaps matches TRBD1 (5 bases). V lost 2 bases and J 4 bases, leaving 12 bases between the germline ends. The CDR3 extends over 15 amino acids. In germline, CDR1 is GTSNPN, CDR2 SVGIG (reference sequence). Here the CDR3 reads CAWSSKQAGANVLTF. The DNA for the CDR3 is TGTGCCTGGAGTTCGAAACAGGCAGGGGCCAACGTCCTGACTTTC.

The chain has TRBV6-1 and TRBJ2-1; the D gene is possibly TRBD2 (5 bases). CDR1 and CDR2 from the germline V gene are MNHNS and SASEGT. V was cut by 5 bases and J by 8 bases, with 13 bases left in between. The CDR3 runs 13 residues. CDR3 in amino acids: CASSPSGGDEQFF. CDR3 nucleotides: TGTGCCAGCAGTCCTAGTGGAGGCGATGAGCAGTTCTTC.

Only a few counts were recorded for this clone. The V and J genes are TRBV11-3 and TRBJ1-1; possibly TRBD1 for D (6 bases). V lost 5 bases, J lost 0 bases, and 13 bases lay in between. This CDR3 comprises 15 residues. Germline lookup yields CDR1 SGHNT and CDR2 YENEEA. The CDR3 is CASSPTGILNTEAFF. The CDR3, as DNA: TGTGCCAGCAGCCCGACAGGTATCTTGAACACTGAAGCTTTCTTT.

The genes are TRBV5-1 and TRBJ2-3; no reliable D call. This CDR3 contains 11 residues. Germline CDR1 reads SGHRS; CDR2 reads YFSETQ. V lost 3 bases and J 4 bases, leaving 3 bases between the germline ends. The chain's CDR3 is CASSSSDTQYF. The CDR3 DNA follows: TGCGCCAGCAGCTCATCAGATACGCAGTATTTT.

This chain uses TRBV15 with TRBJ2-1; the match to TRBD1 covers 9 bases. Trimming at V came to 1 base and at J to 9 bases, leaving 10 bases not matched to a gene. Germline CDR1 reads LNHNV; CDR2 reads YYDKDF (reference sequence). The CDR3 loop spans 16 amino acids. CDR3 region: CATSRGRDRAPGEQFF. CDR3 sequence (DNA): TGTGCCACCAGCAGAGGCCGGGACAGGGCTCCGGGTGAGCAGTTCTTC.

The rearrangement joins TRBV7-2 to TRBJ2-2; D is possibly TRBD2 (6 bases). The V gene lost 6 bases and the J gene lost 8 bases, with 13 bases spanning the gap. The CDR3 is 13 residues long. Looked up from germline, CDR1 is SGHTA and CDR2 is FQGNSA. The CDR3, as DNA: TGTGCCAGCAGGCCCCCGGGAGCGGGGGAGCTGTTTTTT. Its translation is CASRPPGAGELFF.

The CDR3 bases are TGTGCCAGCAGCGGGACGCGGGAGGATACGCAGTATTTT. Amino acids: CASSGTREDTQYF. The chain links TRBV9 to TRBJ2-3, with TRBD2 matching 7 bases. Germline lookup yields CDR1 SGDLS and CDR2 YYNGEE. Unmatched junction bases numbered 4, after V lost 3 bases and J lost 6 bases. The CDR3 has 13 amino acids.

This sequence joins TRBV4-3 and TRBJ1-2, with 8 bases fitting TRBD1. V was pared by 4 bases and J by 2 bases, with 6 bases of the junction left unmatched. Germline V gene sequence: CDR1 LGHNA, CDR2 YSLEER. CDR3 length: 15 amino acids. This CDR3 reads CASSPADRANYGYTF. CDR3 DNA sequence: TGCGCCAGCAGCCCAGCGGACAGGGCAAACTATGGCTACACCTTC.

This clone was observed a handful of times. The chain is built from TRBV2 and TRBJ1-1; D ambiguous. CDR1 SNHLY and CDR2 FYNNEI come from the germline V gene. V was trimmed by 6 bases and J by 1 base, leaving 15 bases between them. This CDR3 comprises 15 residues. CDR3 sequence (DNA): TGTGCCAGCAGACTGGAGATAGCGACGAACACTGAAGCTTTCTTT. Translating gives CASRLEIATNTEAFF.

The J gene is TRBJ1-5, the V gene TRBV7-9; the match to TRBD1 covers 9 bases. The junction had 2 bases not matched to a gene; V was cut back by 0 bases and J by 2 bases. This CDR3 spans 16 amino acids. CDR1 is SEHNR, CDR2 FQNEAQ, per germline (reference sequence). The CDR3 is CASSLAGDRGNQPQHF. CDR3 coding DNA: TGTGCCAGCAGCTTAGCGGGGGACAGGGGCAATCAGCCCCAGCATTTT.

The CDR3 nucleotides are TGCGCCAGCAGCTTGGCTTTCAGCTCCTACGAGCAGTACTTC. As protein: CASSLAFSSYEQYF. The V call is TRBV5-1, the J call TRBJ2-7, with D unresolved. Per germline, CDR1 SGHRS and CDR2 YFSETQ. V was shortened by 0 bases and J by 0 bases, with 7 bases between the two germline ends. The length of the CDR3 is 14 residues. Variable domain in full (rest from reference TRBV5-1 and TRBJ2-7): KAGVTQTPRYLIKTRGQQVTLSCSPISGHRSVSWYQQTPGQGLQFLFEYFSETQRNKGNFPGRFSGRQFSNSRSEMNVSTLELGDSALYLCASSLAFSSYEQYFGPGTRLTVT.

The V and J genes are TRBV4-3 and TRBJ1-1, with 9 bases identical to TRBD1. The trim removed 0 bases at V and 7 bases at J, leaving 0 bases unmatched. The CDR3 is 13 amino acids. In germline, CDR1 is LGHNA, CDR2 YSLEER. The DNA of the CDR3 is TGCGCCAGCAGCCAAGAGGGACAGGGTGAAGCTTTCTTT. Residues: CASSQEGQGEAFF.

J is TRBJ2-1 and V is TRBV30, with D maybe TRBD2 (5 bases). CDR1 GTSNPN and CDR2 SVGIG come from the germline V gene (reference sequence). The CDR3 is made up of 14 amino acids. V lost 0 bases and J lost 7, with 13 bases in between. CDR3 nucleotides: TGTGCCTGGAGTGTAGCGGCCCTGAGTAATGAGCAGTTCTTC. Its translation is CAWSVAALSNEQFF.

The table lists this clone with a few counts. V and J are TRBV25-1 and TRBJ1-4, with D tentatively TRBD1 (5 bases). CDR3 length equals 17 residues. The V end was cut by 5 bases, the J end by 3 bases, with 19 bases between. Germline V gene lookup returns CDR1 MGHDK and CDR2 SYGVNS. For the CDR3, the DNA is TGTGCCAGCAGTCCAAATCTTTATAAGACAGCTAATGAAAAACTGTTTTTT. Translating it yields CASSPNLYKTANEKLFF.

V gene TRBV13 combines with J gene TRBJ2-2; maybe TRBD1 (5 bases). Germline loops: CDR1 PRHDT, CDR2 FYEKMQ (reference sequence). The CDR3 spans 12 residues. CDR3 sequence reads: CARQGDTGELFF. CDR3 nucleotide sequence: TGTGCTCGGCAGGGTGACACCGGGGAGCTGTTTTTT.

The rearrangement links TRBV5-1 to TRBJ2-6, with 8 bases lining up with TRBD1. The CDR3 contains 14 residues. V was pared by 5 bases and J by 6 bases, with 4 bases of the junction left unmatched. The germline CDR1 and CDR2 sequences are SGHRS and YFSETQ. CDR3: CASSGQGAANVLTF. Written as DNA, the CDR3 is TGCGCCAGCAGTGGACAGGGAGCGGCCAACGTCCTGACTTTC.

The rearrangement joins TRBV19 to TRBJ2-3, with 10 bases aligning to TRBD2. There are 15 residues in the CDR3. Germline V gene data show CDR1 as LNHDA and CDR2 as SQIVND (reference sequence). The V and J ends lost 3 bases and 2 bases, in that order; junction bases with no gene match: 2. CDR3 coding DNA: TGTGCCAGTAGTATCCTAGCGGGGGACACAGATACGCAGTATTTT. Its protein product is CASSILAGDTDTQYF.

The chain joins TRBV30 to TRBJ2-5; possibly TRBD2 for D (5 bases). The CDR3 is 13 residues long. Germline CDR1 GTSNPN, CDR2 SVGIG (reference sequence). V shed 2 bases and J shed 0 bases, with 7 bases lying between them. In nucleotides, the CDR3 is TGTGCCTGGAGTACGGACTACCAAGAGACCCAGTACTTC. The encoded protein is CAWSTDYQETQYF.

The rearrangement joins TRBV6-6 to TRBJ2-7; 7 bases align to TRBD1. CDR1 is MNHNY, CDR2 SVGAGI, per germline (reference sequence). CDR3 length: 15 amino acids. V lost 6 bases, J lost 2 bases, and 10 bases stayed unmatched. CDR3 sequence reads: CASRKGALLTYEQYF. The CDR3 DNA is TGTGCCAGCAGGAAGGGGGCCCTATTGACCTACGAGCAGTACTTC.

The chain joins TRBV19 to TRBJ2-2, with 12 bases lining up with TRBD2. Trimming took 5 bases from V and 4 from J; bases not matched to a gene: 5. CDR1 and CDR2 (germline): LNHDA, SQIVND (reference sequence). This CDR3 has 16 amino acids. CDR3 amino acids: CASSAGLAGTTGELFF. The CDR3 DNA sequence: TGTGCCAGTAGTGCAGGACTAGCGGGAACCACCGGGGAGCTGTTTTTT.